This TCR beta chain appears in the sequencing data of a study of low-dose radiotherapy and immunotherapy resistance in tumors. At the level of the study: The fractionation for Cohort 1 was 0.5 Gy per fraction every 2 weeks, totaling 6.5 Gy. Patients took aspirin 300 mg by mouth once daily. This continued for four cycles, starting on cycle 1 day 1.

The CDR3 covers 14 residues. Germline values: CDR1 LNHDA, CDR2 SQIVND (reference sequence). V dropped 6 bases and J dropped 0 bases, with 12 bases sitting between them. TRAV and TRBV primers primed cDNA for both TCRalpha and TCRbeta. TCRs were put through approximately 20 PCR cycles of amplification with Phusion. A constant-region primer and the V-primer adapter served as the primer pair. TCRdb itself ran the reads through MiXCR, one entry per CDR3 protein. The data contain about 91,000 distinct CDR3 sequences, less than 25% of them singletons. Time point specified: after trial treatment. Treatment noted: LDRT plus nivolumab, ipilimumab, low-dose cyclophosphamide and aspirin (RACIN trial). Along with nivolumab and ipilimumab, donors received aspirin, low-dose cyclophosphamide and low-dose radiotherapy. Inclusion covered patients whose advanced solid tumors lacked tumor-infiltrating lymphocytes. The table lists this clonotype with many counts.

This receptor was identified in a female donor with ovarian cancer. Sample: PBMCs, taken after low-dose radiotherapy plus immunotherapy. The gene calls are TRBV19 and TRBJ2-7; TRBD2 might be the D (6 bases). The CDR3 region is CASSKYSGSYEQYF. The CDR3 nucleotides are TGTGCCAGTAGCAAATATAGCGGCTCCTACGAGCAGTACTTC.